These 18 T cell receptor beta chains came from one sample sequenced in a study of T cells in Graves' hyperthyroidism and ophthalmopathy. Using RNA transcripts as the source, TCR beta CDR3 regions were amplified. The HTBI set primed first-round TCR CDR3 RT-PCR. Using its own MiXCR run on the multiplex PCR reads, TCRdb lists one record per CDR3 protein. The data contain 300,000 to 400,000 distinct CDR3 sequences, 15% to 20% of them seen just once; the ten biggest clones take up approximately 49%. Sequenced material: blood. The receptors originated from a woman in her forties or fifties with Graves' hyperthyroidism.

This clonotype was recorded many times. CDR3 in DNA: TGCGCCAGCAGCGCGAGCCGCGGCGCAGATACGCAGTATTTT. Residues: CASSASRGADTQYF. The V call is TRBV5-1, the J call TRBJ2-3; D ambiguous. This CDR3 has 14 amino acids. Germline CDR1 SGHRS, CDR2 YFSETQ. V was trimmed by 4 bases and J by 4 bases, leaving 13 bases between them. Full variable domain (missing parts from reference TRBV5-1 and TRBJ2-3): KAGVTQTPRYLIKTRGQQVTLSCSPISGHRSVSWYQQTPGQGLQFLFEYFSETQRNKGNFPGRFSGRQFSNSRSEMNVSTLELGDSALYLCASSASRGADTQYFGPGTRLTVL.

This clonotype was observed many times. CDR3 sequence (DNA): TGTGCCACCAGCAGTCCCGTCAGGGGCCCCAATCAGCCCCAGCATTTT. It is translated as CATSSPVRGPNQPQHF. The chain is built from TRBV15 and TRBJ1-5; TRBD1 might be the D (6 bases). V lost 3 bases and J 3 bases, leaving 15 bases between the germline ends. The germline gives CDR1 LNHNV, CDR2 YYDKDF (reference sequence). This CDR3 has 16 residues.

About this clonotype itself: A much larger clone differs from this one at a single base, so this may be a read error. The J gene is TRBJ2-3, the V gene TRBV18; tentatively, D is TRBD1 (5 bases). The CDR3 covers 15 residues. The germline V gene has CDR1 KGHSH and CDR2 LQKENI. The CDR3 is CVSSPGIENTDTQYF. CDR3 DNA sequence: TGTGTCAGCTCACCAGGGATCGAAAACACAGATACGCAGTATTTT.

The chain recombines TRBV28 with TRBJ2-2; 13 bases agree with TRBD2. This CDR3 has 20 residues. Trimming took 10 bases from V and 1 from J; bases not matched to a gene: 18. Germline V gene data show CDR1 as MDHEN and CDR2 as SYDVKM. The CDR3 here is CAILPSSPGLAGRNTGELFF. DNA for the CDR3: TGTGCCATTCTCCCCTCAAGCCCGGGACTAGCGGGACGGAACACCGGGGAGCTGTTTTTT.

This clonotype was seen many times. The chain couples TRBV11-2 to TRBJ2-1; D gene ambiguous. CDR1 and CDR2 (germline): SGHAT, FQNNGV. This CDR3 has 13 residues. V lost 5 bases to trimming and J lost 5 bases, with 10 bases between them. The DNA of the CDR3 is TGTGCCAGCAGCATAAGGGTGGACAATGAGCAGTTCTTC. This sequence encodes CASSIRVDNEQFF.

This clonotype has ten or more counts. V is TRBV6-2 or TRBV6-3 and J is TRBJ1-2; no definite D call. The CDR3 has 12 amino acids. The germline V and J ends were trimmed by 2 bases and 4 bases, with 5 bases remaining between them. Looked up from germline, CDR1 is MNHEY and CDR2 is SVGEGT. This CDR3 is CASSYLSYGYTF. CDR3 coding DNA: TGTGCCAGCAGTTACCTCAGCTATGGCTACACCTTC.

This clonotype was counted between two and nine times. The chain carries TRBV7-8 and TRBJ1-5, with TRBD1 identical over 10 bases. The CDR3 totals 14 residues. Trimming removed 7 bases from V and 7 bases from J; junction bases left unmatched: 7. In germline, CDR1 is SGHVS, CDR2 FQNEAQ. The CDR3 nucleotides are TGTGCCAGCACCCTAGGACAGGGGGGCCAGCCCCAGCATTTT. Its protein product is CASTLGQGGQPQHF. Filled out from reference TRBV7-8 and TRBJ1-5, the complete variable domain reads GAGVSQSPRYKVAKRGQDVALRCDPISGHVSLFWYQQALGQGPEFLTYFQNEAQLDKSGLPSDRFFAERPEGSVSTLKIQRTQQEDSAVYLCASTLGQGGQPQHFGDGTRLSIL.

This clonotype was seen a few times. The chain combines TRBV7-9 with TRBJ2-6; D ambiguous. The CDR3 runs 13 residues. Trimming cost V 5 bases and J 0 bases, with 2 bases left between them. Germline V gives CDR1 SEHNR, CDR2 FQNEAQ (reference sequence). The CDR3 nucleotides are TGTGCCAGCAGCCACTCTGGGGCCAACGTCCTGACTTTC. Residues: CASSHSGANVLTF.

This clonotype was seen more than once but under ten times. This chain uses TRBV6-1 with TRBJ1-1; tentative D call: TRBD1 (6 bases). The CDR3 runs 13 residues. Germline CDR1 and CDR2: MNHNS and SASEGT. V shed 4 bases and J shed 5 bases, with 11 bases lying between them. CDR3 loop: CASSVLQGTEAFF. The CDR3 DNA is TGTGCCAGCAGTGTATTACAGGGTACTGAAGCTTTCTTT.

V is TRBV10-3 and J is TRBJ2-7; D not resolved. This CDR3 contains 11 residues. In germline, CDR1 is ENHRY, CDR2 SYGVKD. V was cut by 0 bases and J by 5 bases, with 2 bases left in between. In DNA, the CDR3 is TGTGCCATCAGTGAGTCGAACGAGCAGTACTTC. Protein sequence: CAISESNEQYF.

This clonotype was seen ten or more times. The chain employs TRBV2 and TRBJ2-3, with 8 nucleotides matching TRBD2. The CDR3 is 12 residues long. Germline values: CDR1 SNHLY, CDR2 FYNNEI. Trimming cost V 9 bases and J 5 bases; bases outside gene matches: 4. The CDR3 DNA reads as TGTGCCAGGGGACTAGGTGGAGATACGCAGTATTTT. It encodes CARGLGGDTQYF.

The chain recombines TRBV7-3 with TRBJ2-2; unclear D gene. Trimming removed 5 bases at V and 6 bases at J, with 10 bases between. The CDR3 is 13 residues long. In germline, CDR1 is SGHTA, CDR2 FQGTGA. The DNA of the CDR3 is TGTGCCAGCAGCCTCATAACCTCCGGGGAGCTGTTTTTT. Its translation is CASSLITSGELFF.

V gene TRBV19 combines with J gene TRBJ2-2, with D possibly TRBD2 on 6 matching bases. CDR1 and CDR2 (germline): LNHDA, SQIVND (reference sequence). The CDR3 has 17 amino acids. V was pared by 3 bases and J by 0 bases, with 14 bases between. Here the CDR3 DNA reads TGTGCCAGTAGTATCGACCTGTGGGGGGCGAACACCGGGGAGCTGTTTTTT. Its protein product is CASSIDLWGANTGELFF.

This clonotype has just a few counts. The CDR3 region has the DNA TGCAGTGCTAGAGGAGACGGCAATGAGCAGTTCTTC. Translation: CSARGDGNEQFF. This chain links TRBV20-1 with TRBJ2-1; D gene ambiguous. V lost 1 base and J 6 bases, leaving 7 bases between the germline ends. CDR1 is DFQATT and CDR2 is SNEGSKA in the germline V gene (reference sequence). CDR3 length: 12 residues.

This clonotype was observed many times. The V and J genes are TRBV20-1 and TRBJ2-7; no clear D gene. Germline V gene data show CDR1 as DFQATT and CDR2 as SNEGSKA (reference sequence). This CDR3 has 11 amino acids. Trimming took 0 bases from V and 5 from J, leaving 5 bases between them. CDR3 sequence (DNA): TGCAGTGCTAGAGATTACGACGAGCAGTACTTC. Translating it yields CSARDYDEQYF.

This clonotype was seen a handful of times. This chain connects TRBV29-1 to TRBJ2-1, with D tentatively TRBD1 (6 bases). CDR1 and CDR2 from the germline V gene are SQVTM and ANQGSEA. The CDR3 has 14 amino acids. Trimming cost V 1 base and J 8 bases, with 15 bases left between them. CDR3 nucleotides: TGCAGCGTTGAAGGTTGGGGTCCAGGGGATGAGCAGTTCTTC. This codes for CSVEGWGPGDEQFF.

This sequence joins TRBV3-1 and TRBJ2-3; 8 bases match TRBD2. The V gene's germline CDR1 is LGHDT and CDR2 YNNKEL (reference sequence). After removal of 2 bases from V and 5 bases from J, the junction contained 9 bases not matched to a gene. The CDR3 is 16 amino acids. The CDR3 reads CASSQFGGGTLDTQYF. CDR3 nucleotide sequence: TGTGCCAGCAGCCAATTTGGCGGGGGGACATTAGATACGCAGTATTTT.

On this clonotype itself: Compared with germline, one end of the junction differs, possibly owing to a read error. This chain connects TRBV20-1 to TRBJ2-5; D possibly corresponds to TRBD2 (5 bases). Germline loops: CDR1 DFQATT, CDR2 SNEGSKA (reference sequence). The CDR3 has 15 amino acids. The CDR3 reads CSARSPGTPAETQHF. In DNA form, the CDR3 reads TGCAGTGCCAGATCACCGGGAACGCCGGCGGAGACCCAGCACTTC.